These T cell receptor beta chains were read from a single sample in a study of cytomegalovirus exposure and HLA in healthy donors. Method: immunoSEQ multiplex PCR; TCRdb's copy keeps in-frame clones and lacks some. The repertoire table contains about 200,000 clones. Sequencing was done on a sample of PBMCs. All receptors come from a girl aged 2 to 10 in good health and CMV-seropositive. CDR3s include the opening cysteine and the closing phenylalanine or tryptophan.

CASREGLAGGYEQYF | TRBJ2-7 | TRBV7-8
CASSPPRGTGYNEQFF | TRBJ2-1 | TRBV18
CASSLGQGRTEAFF | TRBJ1-1 | TRBV5-1
CASSLRTGVSGANVLTF | TRBJ2-6 | TRBV5-1
CASSQALTSSGSSAF | TRBJ2-7 | TRBV4-1
CASINRDSDNEQFF | TRBJ2-1 | TRBV19
CASSYSGSWYNEQFF | TRBJ2-1 | TRBV11-3
CASSLSGTGEPNGYTF | TRBJ1-2 | TRBV7-6
CASSFDRGPPGEQYF | TRBJ2-7 | TRBV13
CASSQEGLSFGQYF | TRBJ2-7 | TRBV4-1
CSVEDKGQTEAFF | TRBJ1-1 | TRBV29-1
CASSRTATYGYTF | TRBJ1-2 | TRBV28
CAISPPGGGSDTQYF | TRBJ2-3 | TRBV10-3
CASSRGQDYYGYTF | TRBJ1-2 | TRBV7-9
CASSLRQQRNEKLFF | TRBJ1-4 | TRBV6-5
CASSGRLPTYEQYF | TRBJ2-7 | TRBV2
CASSSRTSGMTYEQYF | TRBJ2-7 | TRBV2
CASSQTTGGAYEQYF | TRBJ2-7 | TRBV11-2
CASRPLGTGGGEQYF | TRBJ2-7 | TRBV27
CASRTSGRNYEQYF | TRBJ2-7 | TRBV28
CASSSGTSSSYEQYF | TRBJ2-7 | TRBV2
CASSVQTGAGNTIYF | TRBJ1-3 | TRBV5-1
CASSIDHTGTTDHNEQFF | TRBJ2-1 | TRBV19
CASWGLNYGYTF | TRBJ1-2 | TRBV2
CASSFSGPTDAEQYF | TRBJ2-7 | TRBV5-1
CAGGRREGTEQYF | . | TRBV6-1
CSVGGGSGTGELFF | TRBJ2-2 | TRBV29-1
CSVGGTAGNTIYF | TRBJ1-3 | TRBV29-1
CSVHPTSGSGDNEQFF | TRBJ2-1 | TRBV29-1
CASSLLAGGPGELFF | TRBJ2-2 | TRBV7-3
CASSGTSGQETQYF | TRBJ2-5 | TRBV9
CASSLGGSQDTQYF | TRBJ2-3 | TRBV5-4
CASSYRASGIIDEQFF | TRBJ2-1 | TRBV27
CASSQSICFRDRGRSDTQYF | TRBJ2-3 | TRBV23-1
CASSLAQDIQPHGYTF | TRBJ1-2 | TRBV5-4
CASVRAHPYSYEQYF | TRBJ2-7 | TRBV28
CASSARPILAGSYEQYF | TRBJ2-7 | TRBV9
CASSNGLAGYNEQFF | TRBJ2-1 | TRBV18
CASRTGFETQYF | TRBJ2-5 | TRBV27
CASSPELAGVFSNTGELFF | TRBJ2-2 | TRBV7-2
CASSLVEQGLANYGYTF | TRBJ1-2 | TRBV7-2
CASSPPLSGSNEQFF | TRBJ2-1 | TRBV18
CASSLYGVQGPQIF | TRBJ2-7 | TRBV5-4
CASSLGQGAGEPQHF | TRBJ1-5 | TRBV27
CASSSGLLGGGELFF | TRBJ2-2 | TRBV5-4
CASSAGVSSYEQYF | TRBJ2-7 | TRBV2
CASSLGTGMYTEAFF | TRBJ1-1 | TRBV27
CATSGGGRTGELFF | TRBJ2-2 | TRBV19
CASSTDRGAYEQYF | TRBJ2-7 | TRBV7-9
CASSSRSSGRNEQFF | TRBJ2-1 | TRBV6-5
CASSHYRGQGLDGYTF | TRBJ1-2 | TRBV11-2
CASSLSAGGNYGYTF | TRBJ1-2 | TRBV27
CSVVGRFAYEQYF | TRBJ2-7 | TRBV29-1